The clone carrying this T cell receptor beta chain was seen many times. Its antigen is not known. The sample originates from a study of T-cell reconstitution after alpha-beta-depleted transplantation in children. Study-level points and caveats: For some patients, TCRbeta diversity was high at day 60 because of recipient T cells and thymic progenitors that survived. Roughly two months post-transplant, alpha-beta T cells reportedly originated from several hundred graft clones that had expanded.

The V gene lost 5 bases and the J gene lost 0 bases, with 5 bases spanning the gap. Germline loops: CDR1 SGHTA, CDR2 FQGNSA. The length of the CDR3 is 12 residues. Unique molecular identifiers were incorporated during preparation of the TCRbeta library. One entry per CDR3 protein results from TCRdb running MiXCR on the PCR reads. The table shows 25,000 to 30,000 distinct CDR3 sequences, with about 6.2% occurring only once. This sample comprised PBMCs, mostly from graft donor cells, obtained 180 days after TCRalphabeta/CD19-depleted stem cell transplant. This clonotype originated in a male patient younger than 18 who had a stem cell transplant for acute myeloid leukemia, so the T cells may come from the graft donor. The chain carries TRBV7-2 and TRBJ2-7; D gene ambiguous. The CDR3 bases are TGTGCCAGCAGCGAAAGCTCCTACGAGCAGTACTTC. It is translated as CASSESSYEQYF. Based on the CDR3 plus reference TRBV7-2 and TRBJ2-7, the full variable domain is GAGVSQSPSNKVTEKGKDVELRCDPISGHTALYWYRQSLGQGLEFLIYFQGNSAPDKSGLPSDRFSAERTGGSVSTLTIQRTQQEDSAVYLCASSESSYEQYFGPGTRLTVT.